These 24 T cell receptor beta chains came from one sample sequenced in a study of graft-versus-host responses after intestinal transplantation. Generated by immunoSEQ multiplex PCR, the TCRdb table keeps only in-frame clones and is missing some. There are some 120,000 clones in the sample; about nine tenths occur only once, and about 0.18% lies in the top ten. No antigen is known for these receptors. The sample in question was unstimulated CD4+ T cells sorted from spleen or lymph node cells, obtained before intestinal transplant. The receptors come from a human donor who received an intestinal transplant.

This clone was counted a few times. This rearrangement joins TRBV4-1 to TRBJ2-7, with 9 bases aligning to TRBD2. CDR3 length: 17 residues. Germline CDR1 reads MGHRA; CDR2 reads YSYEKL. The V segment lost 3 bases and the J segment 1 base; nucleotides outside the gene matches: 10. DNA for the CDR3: TGCGCCAGCAGCCACCTCTTAGCGGGAGTGAAATCCTACGAGCAGTACTTC. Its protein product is CASSHLLAGVKSYEQYF.

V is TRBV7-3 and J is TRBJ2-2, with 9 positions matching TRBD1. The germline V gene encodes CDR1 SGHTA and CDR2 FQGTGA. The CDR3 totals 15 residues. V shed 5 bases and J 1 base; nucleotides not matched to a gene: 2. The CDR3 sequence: CASSLGQGNTGELFF. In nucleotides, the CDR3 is TGTGCCAGCAGCCTGGGACAGGGGAACACCGGGGAGCTGTTTTTT.

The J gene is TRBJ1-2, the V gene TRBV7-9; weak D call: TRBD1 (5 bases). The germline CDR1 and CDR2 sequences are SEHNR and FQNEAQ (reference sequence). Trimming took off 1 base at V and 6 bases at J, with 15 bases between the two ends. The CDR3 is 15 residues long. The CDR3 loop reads CASSLEVGGSNGYTF. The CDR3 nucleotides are TGTGCCAGCAGCTTAGAAGTCGGGGGAAGCAATGGCTACACCTTC.

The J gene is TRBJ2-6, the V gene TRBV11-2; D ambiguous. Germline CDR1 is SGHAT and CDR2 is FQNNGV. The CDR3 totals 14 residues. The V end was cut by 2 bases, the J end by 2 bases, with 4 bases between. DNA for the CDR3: TGTGCCAGCAGCTTACTAGCTGGGGCCAACGTCCTGACTTTC. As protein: CASSLLAGANVLTF. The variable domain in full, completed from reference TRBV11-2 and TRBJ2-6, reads EAGVAQSPRYKIIEKRQSVAFWCNPISGHATLYWYQQILGQGPKLLIQFQNNGVVDDSQLPKDRFSAERLKGVDSTLKIQPAKLEDSAVYLCASSLLAGANVLTFGAGSRLTVL.

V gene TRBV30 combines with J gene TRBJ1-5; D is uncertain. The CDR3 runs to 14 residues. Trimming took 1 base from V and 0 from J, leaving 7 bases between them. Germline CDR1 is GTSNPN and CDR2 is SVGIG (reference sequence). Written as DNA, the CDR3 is TGTGCCTGGAGTGCCGGGTATAGCAATCAGCCCCAGCATTTT. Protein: CAWSAGYSNQPQHF.

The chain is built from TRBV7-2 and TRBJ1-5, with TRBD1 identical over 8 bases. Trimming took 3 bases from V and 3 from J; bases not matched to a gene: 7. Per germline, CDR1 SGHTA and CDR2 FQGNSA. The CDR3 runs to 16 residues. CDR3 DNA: TGTGCCAGCAGCTTTGACAGGGGTGGTATCAATCAGCCCCAGCATTTT. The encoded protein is CASSFDRGGINQPQHF.

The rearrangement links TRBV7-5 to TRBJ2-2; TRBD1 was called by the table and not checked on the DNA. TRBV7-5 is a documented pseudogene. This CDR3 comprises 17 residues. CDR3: CVRSLETGTQNTGELFF. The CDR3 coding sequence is TGTGTCAGAAGCTTAGAAACCGGGACACAGAACACCGGGGAGCTGTTTTTT.

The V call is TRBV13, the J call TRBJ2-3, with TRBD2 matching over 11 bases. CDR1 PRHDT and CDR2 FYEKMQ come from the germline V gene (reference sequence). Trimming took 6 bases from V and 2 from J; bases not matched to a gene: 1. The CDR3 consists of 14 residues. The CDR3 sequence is CASRTSGNTDTQYF. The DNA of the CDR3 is TGTGCCAGCAGGACTAGCGGGAACACAGATACGCAGTATTTT.

The CDR3 DNA reads as TGTGCCAGCAGTGTGGGACAGGGGGCTTCGACCGGGGAGCTGTTTTTT. Translation gives CASSVGQGASTGELFF. The V gene is TRBV9, the J gene TRBJ2-2; 12 bases align to TRBD1. The CDR3 has 16 amino acids. CDR1 and CDR2 (germline): SGDLS, YYNGEE. Trimming cost V 5 bases and J 5 bases; bases outside gene matches: 7.

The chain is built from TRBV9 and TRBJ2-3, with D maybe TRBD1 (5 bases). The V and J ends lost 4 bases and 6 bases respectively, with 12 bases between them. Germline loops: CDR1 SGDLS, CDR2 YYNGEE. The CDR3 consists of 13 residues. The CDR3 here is CASSRRGMDTQYF. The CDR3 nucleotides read TGTGCCAGCAGCCGTAGGGGTATGGATACGCAGTATTTT.

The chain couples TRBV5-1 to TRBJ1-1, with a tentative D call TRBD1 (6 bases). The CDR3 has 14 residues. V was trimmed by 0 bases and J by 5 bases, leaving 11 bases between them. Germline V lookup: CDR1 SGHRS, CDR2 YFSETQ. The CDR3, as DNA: TGCGCCAGCAGCTTGGCAGGGGCATGGACTGAAGCTTTCTTT. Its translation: CASSLAGAWTEAFF.

The CDR3 is CASTFARQGRINLAYNEQFF. The CDR3 DNA sequence: TGTGCCAGCACCTTTGCGAGGCAGGGCAGAATTAATTTGGCCTACAATGAGCAGTTCTTC. V is TRBV21-1 and J is TRBJ2-1; TRBD1 is taken as the D call from the table, unchecked against the DNA. TRBV21-1 is a documented pseudogene. The CDR3 extends over 20 amino acids.

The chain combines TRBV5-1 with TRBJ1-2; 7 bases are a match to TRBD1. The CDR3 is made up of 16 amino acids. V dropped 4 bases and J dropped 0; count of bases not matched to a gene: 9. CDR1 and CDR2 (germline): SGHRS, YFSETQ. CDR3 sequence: CASSPSTGKANYGYTF. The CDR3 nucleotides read TGCGCCAGCAGCCCATCGACAGGGAAAGCTAACTATGGCTACACCTTC.

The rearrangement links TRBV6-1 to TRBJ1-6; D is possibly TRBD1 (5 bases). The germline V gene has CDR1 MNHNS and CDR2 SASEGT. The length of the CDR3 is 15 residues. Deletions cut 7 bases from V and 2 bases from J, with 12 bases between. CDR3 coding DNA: TGTGCCAGCACCCCTGGGGGGACCTATAATTCACCCCTCCACTTT. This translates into CASTPGGTYNSPLHF.

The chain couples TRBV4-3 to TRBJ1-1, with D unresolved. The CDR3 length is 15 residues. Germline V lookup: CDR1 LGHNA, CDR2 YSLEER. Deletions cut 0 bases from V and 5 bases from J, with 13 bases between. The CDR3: CASSQDGGTGTEAFF. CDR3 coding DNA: TGCGCCAGCAGCCAAGATGGCGGAACCGGGACTGAAGCTTTCTTT.

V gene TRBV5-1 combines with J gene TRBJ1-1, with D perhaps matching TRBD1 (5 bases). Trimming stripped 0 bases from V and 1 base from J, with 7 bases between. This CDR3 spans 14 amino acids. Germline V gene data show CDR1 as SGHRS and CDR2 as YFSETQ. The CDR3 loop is CASSLEGANTEAFF. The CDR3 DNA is TGCGCCAGCAGCTTGGAAGGGGCGAACACTGAAGCTTTCTTT.

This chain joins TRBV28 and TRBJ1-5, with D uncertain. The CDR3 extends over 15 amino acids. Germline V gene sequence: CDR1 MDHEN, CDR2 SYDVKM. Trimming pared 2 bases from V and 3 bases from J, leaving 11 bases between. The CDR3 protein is CASSLLQRFNQPQHF. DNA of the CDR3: TGTGCCAGCAGTTTACTACAGCGGTTCAATCAGCCCCAGCATTTT.

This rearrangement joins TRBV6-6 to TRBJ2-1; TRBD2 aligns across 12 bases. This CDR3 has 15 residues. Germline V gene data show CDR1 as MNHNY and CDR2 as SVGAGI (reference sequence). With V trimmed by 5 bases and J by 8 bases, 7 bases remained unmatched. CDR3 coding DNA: TGTGCCAGCAGTCGGCTAGCGGGAGGGCCCCATGAGCAGTTCTTC. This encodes CASSRLAGGPHEQFF.

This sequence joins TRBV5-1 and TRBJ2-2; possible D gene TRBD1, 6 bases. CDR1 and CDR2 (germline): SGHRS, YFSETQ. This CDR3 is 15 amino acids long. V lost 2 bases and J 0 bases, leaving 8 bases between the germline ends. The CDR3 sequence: CASSLGTPNTGELFF. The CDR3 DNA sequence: TGCGCCAGCAGCTTAGGGACACCGAACACCGGGGAGCTGTTTTTT.

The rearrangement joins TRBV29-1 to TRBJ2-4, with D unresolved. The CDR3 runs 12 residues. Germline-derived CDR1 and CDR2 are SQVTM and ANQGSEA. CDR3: CAVPIAKNIQYF. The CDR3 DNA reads TGCGCAGTCCCCATAGCCAAAAACATTCAGTACTTC.

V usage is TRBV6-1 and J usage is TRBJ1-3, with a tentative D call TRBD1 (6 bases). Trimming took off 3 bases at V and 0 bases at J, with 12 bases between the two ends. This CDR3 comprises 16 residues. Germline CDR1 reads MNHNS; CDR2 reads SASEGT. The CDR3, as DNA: TGTGCCAGCAGTGATGGGGGCAGCTACTCTGGAAACACCATATATTTT. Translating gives CASSDGGSYSGNTIYF.

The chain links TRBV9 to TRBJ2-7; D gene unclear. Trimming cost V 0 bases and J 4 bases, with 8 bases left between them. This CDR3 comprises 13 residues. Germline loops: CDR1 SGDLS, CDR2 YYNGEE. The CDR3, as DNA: TGTGCCAGCAGCGTAGGAGGAACTTACGAGCAGTACTTC. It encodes CASSVGGTYEQYF.

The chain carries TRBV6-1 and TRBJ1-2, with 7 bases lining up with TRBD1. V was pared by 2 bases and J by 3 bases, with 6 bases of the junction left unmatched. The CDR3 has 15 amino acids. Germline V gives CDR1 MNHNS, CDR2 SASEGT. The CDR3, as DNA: TGTGCCAGCAGTGAAACCTCTGACAGGGACTATGGCTACACCTTC. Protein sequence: CASSETSDRDYGYTF.

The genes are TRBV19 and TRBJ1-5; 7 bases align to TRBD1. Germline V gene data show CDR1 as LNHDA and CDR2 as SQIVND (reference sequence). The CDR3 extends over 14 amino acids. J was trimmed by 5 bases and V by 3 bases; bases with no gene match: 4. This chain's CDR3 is CASSIDREYQPQHF. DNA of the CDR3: TGTGCCAGTAGTATTGACAGGGAATATCAGCCCCAGCATTTT.